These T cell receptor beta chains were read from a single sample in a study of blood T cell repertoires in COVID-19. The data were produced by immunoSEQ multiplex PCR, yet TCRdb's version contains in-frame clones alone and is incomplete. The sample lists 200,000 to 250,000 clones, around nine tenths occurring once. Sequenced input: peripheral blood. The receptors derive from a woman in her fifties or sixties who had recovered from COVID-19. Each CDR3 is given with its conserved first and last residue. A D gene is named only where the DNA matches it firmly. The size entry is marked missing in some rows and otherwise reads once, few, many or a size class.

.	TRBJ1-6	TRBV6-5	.	CASSYSAVVRGSPLHF	TGTGCCAGCAGTTACTCGGCAGTGGTCAGGGGTTCACCCCTCCACTTT
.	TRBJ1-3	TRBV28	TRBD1	CASRNQGAGNTIYF	TGTGCCAGCAGGAACCAGGGGGCTGGAAACACCATATATTTT
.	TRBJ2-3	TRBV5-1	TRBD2	CASSLPAGGRTDTQYF	TGCGCCAGCAGCTTGCCAGCGGGGGGGAGGACAGATACGCAGTATTTT
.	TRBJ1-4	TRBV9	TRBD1	CASSEGQDNEKLFF	TGTGCCAGCAGCGAGGGACAGGATAATGAAAAACTGTTTTTT
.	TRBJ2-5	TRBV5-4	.	CAFRRDQETQYF	TGTGCCTTCCGGCGGGACCAAGAGACCCAGTACTTC
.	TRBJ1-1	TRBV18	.	CASSPWARNTEAFF	TGTGCCAGCTCACCCTGGGCCCGGAACACTGAAGCTTTCTTT
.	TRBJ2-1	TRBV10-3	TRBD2	CAISERSGLAGGYNEQFF	TGTGCCATCAGTGAGCGGTCAGGACTAGCGGGGGGTTACAATGAGCAGTTCTTC
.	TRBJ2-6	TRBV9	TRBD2	CASSVAGGESGANVLTF	TGTGCCAGCAGCGTAGCGGGGGGAGAATCTGGGGCCAACGTCCTGACTTTC
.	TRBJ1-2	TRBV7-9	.	CAAVDVGYTF	TGTGCCGCGGTTGATGTGGGCTACACCTTC
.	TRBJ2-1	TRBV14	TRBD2	CASSGRGGISYNEQFF	TGTGCCAGCAGCGGGCGCGGGGGGATCTCCTACAATGAGCAGTTCTTC
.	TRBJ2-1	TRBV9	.	CASSAEPTAPEQFF	TGTGCCAGCAGCGCGGAACCGACTGCCCCCGAGCAGTTCTTC
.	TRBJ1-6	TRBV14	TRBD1	CASSQEGAGGYNSPLHF	TGTGCCAGCAGCCAAGAGGGGGCAGGGGGCTATAATTCACCCCTCCACTTT
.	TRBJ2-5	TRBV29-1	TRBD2	CSYSGGGETQYF	TGCAGCTATAGCGGGGGGGGAGAGACCCAGTACTTC
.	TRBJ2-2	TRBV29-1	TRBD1	CSVNRDRNTGELFF	TGCAGCGTTAACCGGGACAGGAACACCGGGGAGCTGTTTTTT
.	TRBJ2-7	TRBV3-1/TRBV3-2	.	CASSQGSWSEQYF	TGTGCCAGCAGCCAAGGGTCCTGGAGCGAGCAGTACTTC
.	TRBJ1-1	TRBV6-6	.	CASSYLSQDTHTEAFF	TGTGCCAGCAGTTACCTCTCGCAGGACACACACACTGAAGCTTTCTTT
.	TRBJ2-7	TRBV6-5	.	CASRVDRFYEQYF	TGTGCCAGCAGGGTAGACAGATTCTACGAGCAGTACTTC
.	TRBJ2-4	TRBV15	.	CATSRPSEGIQYF	TGTGCCACCAGCAGACCCTCGGAGGGGATTCAGTACTTC
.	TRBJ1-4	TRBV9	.	CASSSGGREKLFF	TGTGCCAGCTCATCCGGGGGACGTGAAAAACTGTTTTTT
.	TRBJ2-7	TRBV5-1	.	CASSPGGHSYEQYF	TGCGCCAGCAGCCCCGGGGGGCACTCCTACGAGCAGTACTTC
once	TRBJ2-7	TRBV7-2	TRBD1	CASSLRQGPYEQYF	TGTGCCAGCAGCCTTCGACAGGGGCCCTACGAGCAGTACTTC
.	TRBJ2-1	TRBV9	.	CASSVARYNEQFF	TGTGCCAGCAGCGTAGCTCGTTACAATGAGCAGTTCTTC